The next 13 T cell receptor beta chains were all read from a single sample in a study of graft-versus-host responses after intestinal transplantation. CFSE-labeled responder cells (approximately 200,000) were plated with approximately 200,000 irradiated, violet-dye-labeled stimulator cells. Clones were read by immunoSEQ multiplex PCR, and TCRdb kept only the in-frame ones, dropping some. The table lists some 2,000 clones, more than 35% of them singletons, with less than 35% in the top ten. The input for sequencing was alloreactive CD8+ T cells from a mixed lymphocyte reaction culture, taken before transplantation. The subset is: CFSE-low proliferating T cells sorted from approximately six-day pre-transplant mixed lymphocyte reaction (GvH or HvG direction). Receptors originate from a human patient who was an organ donor for intestinal transplantation.

This clone was seen more than once but under ten times. The rearrangement joins TRBV6-1 to TRBJ2-1, with D possibly TRBD2 on 7 matching bases. With 2 bases removed from V and 9 bases from J, the gap between germline ends came to 23 bases. Germline-derived CDR1 and CDR2 are MNHNS and SASEGT. The CDR3 sequence is 17 residues long. CDR3 region: CASSEWGGGGTQGEQFF. The CDR3 DNA is TGTGCCAGCAGTGAATGGGGTGGGGGGGGCACCCAGGGTGAGCAGTTCTTC.

The chain is built from TRBV7-9 and TRBJ2-2; D remains ambiguous. The CDR3 contains 15 residues. V lost 1 base and J lost 5, with 11 bases in between. CDR1 and CDR2 from the germline V gene are SEHNR and FQNEAQ (reference sequence). The CDR3 reads CASSLDLSITGELFF. The DNA for the CDR3 is TGTGCCAGCAGCTTAGACCTGAGTATTACCGGGGAGCTGTTTTTT. Drawing the rest from reference TRBV7-9 and TRBJ2-2, the complete variable domain is DTGVSQNPRHKITKRGQNVTFRCDPISEHNRLYWYRQTLGQGPEFLTYFQNEAQLEKSRLLSDRFSAERPKGSFSTLEIQRTEQGDSAMYLCASSLDLSITGELFFGEGSRLTVL.

The chain has TRBV18 and TRBJ2-7; D gene unclear. Germline CDR1 reads KGHSH; CDR2 reads LQKENI. The CDR3 contains 12 residues. The ends were cut back, 2 bases at V and 2 bases at J, with 4 bases in the middle. This CDR3 is CASSPAAYEQYF. The CDR3 DNA reads as TGTGCCAGCTCACCAGCTGCCTACGAGCAGTACTTC. The whole variable domain, filled in from reference TRBV18 and TRBJ2-7, reads NAGVMQNPRHLVRRRGQEARLRCSPMKGHSHVYWYRQLPEEGLKFMVYLQKENIIDESGMPKERFSAEFPKEGPSILRIQQVVRGDSAAYFCASSPAAYEQYFGPGTRLTVT.

The CDR3 sequence: CSVPWSSETQYF. The CDR3 bases are TGCAGCGTTCCTTGGAGTTCGGAGACCCAGTACTTC. The chain carries TRBV29-1 and TRBJ2-5; no clear D. V lost 5 bases, J lost 5 bases, and 12 bases lay in between. This CDR3 is 12 amino acids long. Germline values: CDR1 SQVTM, CDR2 ANQGSEA.

By frequency in the sample, this clone is medium-sized (0.01 to 0.1%). The V gene is TRBV5-1, the J gene TRBJ2-1; D might be TRBD2 (5 bases). The V end was cut by 3 bases, the J end by 7 bases, with 17 bases between. This CDR3 is 15 amino acids long. Looked up from germline, CDR1 is SGHRS and CDR2 is YFSETQ. Here the CDR3 reads CASSYTYLGRNEQFF. In DNA form, the CDR3 reads TGCGCCAGCAGCTATACCTACCTGGGGAGAAATGAGCAGTTCTTC.

The chain couples TRBV7-3 to TRBJ1-2; no firm D call. There are 12 residues in the CDR3. Germline-derived CDR1 and CDR2 are SGHTA and FQGTGA. The V end lost 3 bases, the J end lost 7 bases, and 9 bases lay between the germline ends. CDR3 DNA: TGTGCCAGCAGCTTGGAAGGGCTTGGCTACACCTTC. It codes for CASSLEGLGYTF. Complete variable domain (other parts from reference TRBV7-3 and TRBJ1-2): GAGVSQTPSNKVTEKGKYVELRCDPISGHTALYWYRQSLGQGPEFLIYFQGTGAADDSGLPNDRFFAVRPEGSVSTLKIQRTERGDSAVYLCASSLEGLGYTFGSGTRLTVV.

By share, this clone ranks as medium-sized. The chain links TRBV5-1 to TRBJ2-1; 11 bases agree with TRBD2. The CDR3 runs to 14 residues. V gave up 4 bases and J gave up 9 bases; unmatched junction bases: 6. Germline lookup yields CDR1 SGHRS and CDR2 YFSETQ. The CDR3 reads CASSTIAGGSEQFF. Written as DNA, the CDR3 is TGCGCCAGCAGCACCATAGCGGGGGGGAGTGAGCAGTTCTTC.

By proportion, this clone is large. The V and J genes are TRBV28 and TRBJ2-7; 9 bases line up with TRBD1. The germline V gene encodes CDR1 MDHEN and CDR2 SYDVKM. The V gene end was trimmed by 5 bases and the J gene end by 4 bases; junction bases not matched to a gene: 6. This CDR3 contains 14 residues. The chain's CDR3 is CASSVTGGGYEQYF. The CDR3, as DNA: TGTGCCAGCAGTGTTACAGGGGGCGGATACGAGCAGTACTTC.

The CDR3 loop is CASSQVAGKYNEQFF. The CDR3 region has the DNA TGCGCCAGCAGCCAAGTAGCGGGGAAATACAATGAGCAGTTCTTC. The V and J genes are TRBV4-1 and TRBJ2-6; TRBD2 matches 8 bases. The end of the DNA aligns better with TRBJ2-1, so the J call may be wrong. Germline values: CDR1 MGHRA, CDR2 YSYEKL. This CDR3 has 15 residues.

This clone was seen a few times. This sequence joins TRBV11-2 and TRBJ2-1; 8 positions match TRBD2. Germline trimming cut 5 bases from V and 3 bases from J; bases unmatched to any gene: 9. Germline lookup yields CDR1 SGHAT and CDR2 FQNNGV. CDR3 length: 16 amino acids. CDR3 bases: TGTGCCAGCAGCATCCTAGCGGGTTCTTTCTACAATGAGCAGTTCTTC. Residues: CASSILAGSFYNEQFF.

The chain uses TRBV5-8 and TRBJ2-7; D is undetermined. The CDR3 has 17 amino acids. The ends were cut back, 3 bases at V and 3 bases at J, with 22 bases in the middle. CDR1 and CDR2 from the germline V gene are SGHTS and YDEGEE. CDR3 coding DNA: TGTGCCAGCAGCTCACCCCATTTTTTGGTCGCCCACTACGAGCAGTACTTC. Protein: CASSSPHFLVAHYEQYF.

CDR3 bases: TGTGCCAGCAGTCCCTGGATGACGGACCTCTCTGGAAACACCATATATTTT. Amino acids: CASSPWMTDLSGNTIYF. The genes are TRBV28 and TRBJ1-3; D is ambiguous. The V end was cut by 5 bases, the J end by 0 bases, with 17 bases between. Per germline, CDR1 MDHEN and CDR2 SYDVKM. The CDR3 is 17 residues long.

This chain connects TRBV11-2 to TRBJ2-3, with a tentative D call TRBD1 (7 bases). Germline assignment: CDR1 SGHAT and CDR2 FQNNGV. Trimming left V 4 bases short and J 5 bases short, with 22 bases between. The CDR3 totals 17 residues. This chain's CDR3 is CASSSGGFGPGGDTQYF. DNA for the CDR3: TGTGCCAGCAGCTCCGGGGGCTTTGGGCCAGGGGGAGATACGCAGTATTTT. The whole variable domain, remainder taken from reference TRBV11-2 and TRBJ2-3, is EAGVAQSPRYKIIEKRQSVAFWCNPISGHATLYWYQQILGQGPKLLIQFQNNGVVDDSQLPKDRFSAERLKGVDSTLKIQPAKLEDSAVYLCASSSGGFGPGGDTQYFGPGTRLTVL.